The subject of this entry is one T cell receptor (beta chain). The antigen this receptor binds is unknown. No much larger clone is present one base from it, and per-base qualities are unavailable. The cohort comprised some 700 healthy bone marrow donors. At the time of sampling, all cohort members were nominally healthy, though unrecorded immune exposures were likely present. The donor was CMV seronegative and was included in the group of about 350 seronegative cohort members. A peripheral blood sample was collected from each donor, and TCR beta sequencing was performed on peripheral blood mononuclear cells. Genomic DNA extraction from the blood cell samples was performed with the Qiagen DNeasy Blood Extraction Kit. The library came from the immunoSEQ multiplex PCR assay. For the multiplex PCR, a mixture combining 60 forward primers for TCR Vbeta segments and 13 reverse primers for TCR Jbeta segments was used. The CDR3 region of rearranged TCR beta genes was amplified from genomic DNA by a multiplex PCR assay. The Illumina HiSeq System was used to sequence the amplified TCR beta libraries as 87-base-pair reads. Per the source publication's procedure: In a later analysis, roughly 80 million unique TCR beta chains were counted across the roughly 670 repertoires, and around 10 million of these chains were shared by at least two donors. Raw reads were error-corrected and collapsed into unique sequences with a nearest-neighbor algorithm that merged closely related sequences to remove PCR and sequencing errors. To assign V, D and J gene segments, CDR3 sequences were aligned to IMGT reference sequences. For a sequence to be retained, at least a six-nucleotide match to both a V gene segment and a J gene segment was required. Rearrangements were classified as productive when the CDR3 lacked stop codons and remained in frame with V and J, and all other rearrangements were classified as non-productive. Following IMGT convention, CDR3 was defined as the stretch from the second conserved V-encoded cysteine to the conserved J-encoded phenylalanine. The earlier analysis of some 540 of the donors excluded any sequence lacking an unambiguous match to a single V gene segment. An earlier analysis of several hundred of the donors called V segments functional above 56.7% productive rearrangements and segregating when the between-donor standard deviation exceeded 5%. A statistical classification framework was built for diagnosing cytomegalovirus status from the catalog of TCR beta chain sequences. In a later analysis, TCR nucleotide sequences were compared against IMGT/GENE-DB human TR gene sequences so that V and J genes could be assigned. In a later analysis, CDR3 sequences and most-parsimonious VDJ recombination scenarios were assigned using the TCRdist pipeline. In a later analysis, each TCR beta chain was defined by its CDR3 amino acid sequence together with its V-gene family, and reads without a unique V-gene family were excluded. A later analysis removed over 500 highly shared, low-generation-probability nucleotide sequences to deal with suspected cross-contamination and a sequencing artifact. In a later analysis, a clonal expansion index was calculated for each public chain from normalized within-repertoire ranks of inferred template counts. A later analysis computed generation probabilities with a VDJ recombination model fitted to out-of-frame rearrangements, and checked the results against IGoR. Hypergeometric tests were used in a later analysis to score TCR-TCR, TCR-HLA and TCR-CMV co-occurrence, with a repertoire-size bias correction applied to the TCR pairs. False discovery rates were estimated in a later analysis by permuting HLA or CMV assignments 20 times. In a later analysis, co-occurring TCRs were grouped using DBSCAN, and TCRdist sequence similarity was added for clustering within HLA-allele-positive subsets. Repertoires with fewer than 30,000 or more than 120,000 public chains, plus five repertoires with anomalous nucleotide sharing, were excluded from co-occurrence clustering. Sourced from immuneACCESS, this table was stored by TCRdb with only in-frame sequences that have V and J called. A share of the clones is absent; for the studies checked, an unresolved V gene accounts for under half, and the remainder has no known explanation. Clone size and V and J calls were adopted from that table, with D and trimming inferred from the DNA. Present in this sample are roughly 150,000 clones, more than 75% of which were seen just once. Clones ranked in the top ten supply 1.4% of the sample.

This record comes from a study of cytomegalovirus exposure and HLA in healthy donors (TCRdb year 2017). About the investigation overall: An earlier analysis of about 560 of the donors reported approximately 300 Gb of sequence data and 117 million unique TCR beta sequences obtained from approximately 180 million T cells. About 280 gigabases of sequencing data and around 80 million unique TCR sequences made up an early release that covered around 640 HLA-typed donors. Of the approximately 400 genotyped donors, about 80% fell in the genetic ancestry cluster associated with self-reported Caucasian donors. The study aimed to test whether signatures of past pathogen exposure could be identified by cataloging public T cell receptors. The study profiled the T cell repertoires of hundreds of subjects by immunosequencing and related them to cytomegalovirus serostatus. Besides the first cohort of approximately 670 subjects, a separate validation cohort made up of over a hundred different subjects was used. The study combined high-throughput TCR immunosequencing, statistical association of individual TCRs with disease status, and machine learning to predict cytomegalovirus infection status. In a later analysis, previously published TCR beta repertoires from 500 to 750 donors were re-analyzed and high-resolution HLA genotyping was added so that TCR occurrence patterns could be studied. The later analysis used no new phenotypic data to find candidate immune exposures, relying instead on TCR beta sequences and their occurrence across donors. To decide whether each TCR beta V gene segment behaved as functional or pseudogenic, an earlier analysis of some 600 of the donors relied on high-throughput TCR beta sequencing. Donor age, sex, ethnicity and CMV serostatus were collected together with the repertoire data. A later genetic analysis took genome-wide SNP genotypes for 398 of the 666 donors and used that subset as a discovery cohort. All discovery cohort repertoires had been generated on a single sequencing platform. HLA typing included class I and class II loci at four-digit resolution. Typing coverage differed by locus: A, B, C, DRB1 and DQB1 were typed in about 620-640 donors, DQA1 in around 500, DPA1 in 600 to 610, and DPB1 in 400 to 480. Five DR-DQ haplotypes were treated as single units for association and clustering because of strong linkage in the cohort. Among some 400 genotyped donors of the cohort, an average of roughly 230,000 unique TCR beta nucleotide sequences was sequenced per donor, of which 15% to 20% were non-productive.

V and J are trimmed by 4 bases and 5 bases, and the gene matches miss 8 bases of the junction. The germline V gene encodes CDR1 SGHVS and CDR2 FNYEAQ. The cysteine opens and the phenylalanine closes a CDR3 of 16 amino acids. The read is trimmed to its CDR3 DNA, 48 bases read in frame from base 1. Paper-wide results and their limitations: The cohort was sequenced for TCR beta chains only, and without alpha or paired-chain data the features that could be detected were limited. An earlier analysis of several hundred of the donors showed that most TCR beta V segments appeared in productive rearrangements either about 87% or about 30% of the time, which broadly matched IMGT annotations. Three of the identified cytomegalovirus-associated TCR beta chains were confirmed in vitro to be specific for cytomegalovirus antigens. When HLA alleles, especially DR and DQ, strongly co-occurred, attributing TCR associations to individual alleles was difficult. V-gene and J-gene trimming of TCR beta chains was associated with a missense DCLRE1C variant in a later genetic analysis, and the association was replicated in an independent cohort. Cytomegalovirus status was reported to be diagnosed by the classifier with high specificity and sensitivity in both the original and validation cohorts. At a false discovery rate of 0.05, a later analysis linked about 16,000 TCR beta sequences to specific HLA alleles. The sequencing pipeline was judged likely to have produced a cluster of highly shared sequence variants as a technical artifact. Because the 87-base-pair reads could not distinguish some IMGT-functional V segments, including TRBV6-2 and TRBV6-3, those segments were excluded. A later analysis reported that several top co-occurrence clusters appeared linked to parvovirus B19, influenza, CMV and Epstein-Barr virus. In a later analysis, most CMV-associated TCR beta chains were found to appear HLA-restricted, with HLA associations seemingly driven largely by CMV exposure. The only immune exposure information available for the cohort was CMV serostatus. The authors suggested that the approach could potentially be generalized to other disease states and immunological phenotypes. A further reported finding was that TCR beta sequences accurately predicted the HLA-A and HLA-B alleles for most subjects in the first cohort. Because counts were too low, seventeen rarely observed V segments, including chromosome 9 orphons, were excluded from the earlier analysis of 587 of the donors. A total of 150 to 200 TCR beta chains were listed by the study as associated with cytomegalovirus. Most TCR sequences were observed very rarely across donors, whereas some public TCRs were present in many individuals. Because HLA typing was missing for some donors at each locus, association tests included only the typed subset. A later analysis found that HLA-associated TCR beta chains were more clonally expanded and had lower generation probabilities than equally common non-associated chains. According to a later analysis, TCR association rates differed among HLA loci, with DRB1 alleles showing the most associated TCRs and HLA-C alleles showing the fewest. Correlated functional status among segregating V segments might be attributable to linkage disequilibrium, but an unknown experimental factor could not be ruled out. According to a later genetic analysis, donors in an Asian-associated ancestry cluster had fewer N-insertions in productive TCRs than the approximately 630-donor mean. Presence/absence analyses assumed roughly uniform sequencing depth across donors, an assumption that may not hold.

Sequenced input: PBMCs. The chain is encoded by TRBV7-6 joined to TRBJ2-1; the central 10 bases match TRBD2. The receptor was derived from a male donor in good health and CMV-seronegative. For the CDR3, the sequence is CASSSQAGGGDNEQFF. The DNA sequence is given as TGTGCCAGCAGCTCTCAAGCGGGAGGGGGTGACAATGAGCAGTTCTTC.